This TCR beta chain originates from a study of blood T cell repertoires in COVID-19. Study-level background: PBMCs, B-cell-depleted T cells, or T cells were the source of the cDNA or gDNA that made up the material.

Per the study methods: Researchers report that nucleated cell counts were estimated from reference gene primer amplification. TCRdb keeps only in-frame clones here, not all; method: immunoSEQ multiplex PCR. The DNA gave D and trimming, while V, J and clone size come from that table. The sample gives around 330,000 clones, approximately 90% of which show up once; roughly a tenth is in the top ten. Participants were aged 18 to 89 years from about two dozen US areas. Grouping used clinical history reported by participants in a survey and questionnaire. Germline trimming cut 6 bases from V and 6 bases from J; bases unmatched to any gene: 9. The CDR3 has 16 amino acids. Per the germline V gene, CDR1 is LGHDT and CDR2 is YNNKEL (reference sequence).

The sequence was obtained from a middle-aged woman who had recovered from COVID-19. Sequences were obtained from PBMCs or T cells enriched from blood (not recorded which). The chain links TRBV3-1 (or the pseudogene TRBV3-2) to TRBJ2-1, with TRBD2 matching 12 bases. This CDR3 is CASSLTSGRGGNEQFF. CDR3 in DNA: TGTGCCAGCAGTTTGACTAGCGGGAGAGGAGGCAATGAGCAGTTCTTC.